The 15 T cell receptor beta chains below were found in one sample sequenced in a study of shared clonotypes between healthy human individuals. Profiled with immunoSEQ multiplex PCR; TCRdb holds only in-frame clones, not every one. The top ten clones hold 1.4% to 1.5% of a sample with over a million clones, about three quarters of them seen once. The sequencing input was memory CD4+ T cells sorted from blood. Indicated subset: CD45RA-negative fraction. The origin of the receptors is a man younger than 35 in good health.

This chain uses TRBV5-1 with TRBJ2-1; D possibly corresponds to TRBD2 (5 bases). Trimming shortened V by 4 bases and J by 6 bases, and 20 bases separated the two germline ends. Germline V CDR1 and CDR2: SGHRS, YFSETQ. This CDR3 is 16 amino acids long. The CDR3 region is CASSDPTRKYGNEQFF. For the CDR3, the DNA is TGCGCCAGCAGCGACCCTACTAGGAAGTACGGCAATGAGCAGTTCTTC.

The chain recombines TRBV4-3 with TRBJ2-1, with TRBD2 matching 10 bases. CDR1 and CDR2 from the germline V gene are LGHNA and YSLEER. This CDR3 contains 15 residues. Trimming removed 0 bases from V and 10 bases from J; junction bases left unmatched: 6. The CDR3 region is CASSQETSGALEQFF. CDR3 DNA sequence: TGCGCCAGCAGCCAAGAAACTAGCGGGGCTTTGGAGCAGTTCTTC.

The V gene is TRBV7-6, the J gene TRBJ1-5; no clear D gene. The ends were cut back, 2 bases at V and 0 bases at J, with 14 bases in the middle. The CDR3 length is 17 residues. Germline V gives CDR1 SGHVS, CDR2 FNYEAQ. CDR3 in amino acids: CASSLWIVSYSNQPQHF. The CDR3 coding sequence is TGTGCCAGCAGCTTATGGATAGTGAGCTATAGCAATCAGCCCCAGCATTTT.

This clone was recorded only once. The chain carries TRBV4-1 and TRBJ2-3; D unresolved. Trimming stripped 0 bases from V and 4 bases from J, with 14 bases between. The CDR3 consists of 16 residues. Germline V CDR1 and CDR2: MGHRA, YSYEKL. CDR3 loop: CASSQDILSGADTQYF. CDR3 bases: TGCGCCAGCAGCCAAGATATTCTATCCGGCGCAGATACGCAGTATTTT.

This CDR3 reads CASSPRGAAVGTEAFF. CDR3 DNA sequence: TGTGCCAGCAGCCCACGAGGGGCCGCCGTGGGGACTGAAGCTTTCTTT. V is TRBV5-6 and J is TRBJ1-1; D possibly corresponds to TRBD1 (5 bases). Looked up from germline, CDR1 is SGHDT and CDR2 is YYEEEE. V lost 4 bases and J lost 5, with 21 bases in between. CDR3 size: 16 residues.

The chain recombines TRBV29-1 with TRBJ2-5, with D possibly TRBD2 on 5 matching bases. The CDR3 covers 12 residues. Trimming took 7 bases from V and 2 from J, leaving 11 bases between them. The germline CDR1 and CDR2 sequences are SQVTM and ANQGSEA. The CDR3 reads CSARTVQETQYF. The CDR3 nucleotides read TGCAGCGCTAGGACTGTACAAGAGACCCAGTACTTC.

This sequence joins TRBV7-2 and TRBJ2-1; D remains unclear. The ends were cut back, 1 base at V and 10 bases at J, with 8 bases in the middle. Per the germline V gene, CDR1 is SGHTA and CDR2 is FQGNSA. The CDR3 totals 12 residues. The CDR3 loop is CASSLVFGEQFF. CDR3 nucleotide sequence: TGTGCCAGCAGCTTAGTTTTTGGGGAGCAGTTCTTC. Looking up the rest from reference TRBV7-2 and TRBJ2-1 gives the full variable domain: GAGVSQSPSNKVTEKGKDVELRCDPISGHTALYWYRQSLGQGLEFLIYFQGNSAPDKSGLPSDRFSAERTGGSVSTLTIQRTQQEDSAVYLCASSLVFGEQFFGPGTRLTVL.

This chain joins TRBV5-4 and TRBJ2-5; 9 bases line up with TRBD1. This CDR3 has 15 residues. The V gene's germline CDR1 is SGHNT and CDR2 YYREEE (reference sequence). V trimming: 0 bases; J trimming: 2 bases; junction bases outside the gene matches: 2. CDR3 protein: CASSLVQGAQETQYF. The CDR3 coding sequence is TGTGCCAGCAGCTTGGTACAGGGGGCACAAGAGACCCAGTACTTC.

The CDR3 region is CASPPDRGIGYEQYF. The CDR3 region has the DNA TGTGCCAGCCCACCCGACAGGGGGATTGGGTACGAGCAGTACTTC. This chain links TRBV30 with TRBJ2-7, with 9 bases identical to TRBD1. Germline-derived CDR1 and CDR2 are GTSNPN and SVGIG (reference sequence). The V segment lost 8 bases and the J segment 4 bases; nucleotides outside the gene matches: 15. The CDR3 covers 15 residues.

The CDR3 DNA sequence: TGTGCCAGCAAGACGGGAGGTAACACCGGGGAGCTGTTTTTT. Its protein product is CASKTGGNTGELFF. This chain links TRBV6-5 with TRBJ2-2; 7 nucleotides match TRBD2. The CDR3 runs 14 residues. Germline CDR1 MNHEY, CDR2 SVGAGI. V shed 7 bases, J shed 2 bases, and the junction held 4 bases outside the gene matches.

This clone was picked up a small number of times. This sequence joins TRBV10-1 and TRBJ2-5; D not resolved. Germline values: CDR1 WNHNN, CDR2 SYGVQD (reference sequence). The CDR3 is 9 amino acids. The ends were cut back, 6 bases at V and 5 bases at J, with 1 base in the middle. CDR3 DNA sequence: TGCGCCAGCAGGGAGACCCAGTACTTC. Translated: CASRETQYF.

As to this clone: One base away lies a much larger clone, so this may be a sequencing read error. CDR3 in amino acids: CASSSSGSTNEKLFF. CDR3 DNA: TGTGCCAGCAGCTCCTCAGGATCAACTAATGAAAAACTGTTTTTT. V and J are TRBV7-3 and TRBJ1-4; D call uncertain. Trimming took off 4 bases at V and 0 bases at J, with 9 bases between the two ends. Germline lookup yields CDR1 SGHTA and CDR2 FQGTGA. This CDR3 spans 15 amino acids.

This clone has only a few counts. The chain links TRBV5-6 to TRBJ1-1; D call uncertain. The CDR3 spans 12 residues. The V end was cut by 0 bases, the J end by 6 bases, with 6 bases between. Germline CDR1 is SGHDT and CDR2 is YYEEEE. The CDR3 here is CASSLGVAEAFF. In DNA form, the CDR3 reads TGTGCCAGCAGCTTGGGAGTCGCTGAAGCTTTCTTT.

The rearrangement joins TRBV7-2 to TRBJ1-2; weak D call: TRBD1 (5 bases). V lost 5 bases and J 9 bases, leaving 19 bases between the germline ends. CDR1 is SGHTA, CDR2 FQGNSA, per germline. There are 14 residues in the CDR3. CDR3 DNA: TGTGCCAGCAGCCTACCGAGCACCCCGGGGCGCTACACCTTC. Translated: CASSLPSTPGRYTF.

The chain uses TRBV5-1 and TRBJ2-1; D possibly corresponds to TRBD2 (6 bases). This CDR3 comprises 12 residues. The V gene's germline CDR1 is SGHRS and CDR2 YFSETQ. V lost 9 bases to trimming and J lost 0 bases, with 7 bases between them. CDR3 nucleotide sequence: TGCGCCACCGGGGGCTCCTACAATGAGCAGTTCTTC. This translates into CATGGSYNEQFF.